These T cell receptor beta chains were read from a single sample in a study of post-analysis software for immune sequencing data. TCRdb ran MiXCR on the PCR reads and lists one entry per CDR3 protein. The repertoire holds roughly 620,000 distinct CDR3 sequences, 40% to 50% seen once, with about 1.5% in the top ten. Sequencing was performed on blood. The receptors shown here come from a girl under 18 with multiple sclerosis. CDR3s include the opening cysteine and the closing phenylalanine or tryptophan. D genes are given only for firm matches. Part of the rows lack a size; the others show once, few, many or a class for expanded clones.

J: TRBJ2-7; D: NA; size: few; V: TRBV12-3/TRBV12-4; CDR3: CASREPGSFYEQYF; DNA: TGTGCCAGCAGAGAACCGGGTTCCTTCTACGAGCAGTACTTC
J: TRBJ2-1; D: NA; size: NA; V: TRBV12-3/TRBV12-4; CDR3: CASIPRGTTSYNEQFF; DNA: TGTGCCAGCATCCCCCGCGGGACCACCTCCTACAATGAGCAGTTCTTC
J: TRBJ2-3; D: NA; size: NA; V: TRBV2; CDR3: CASSEEVTDTQYF; DNA: TGTGCCAGCAGTGAGGAGGTCACAGATACGCAGTATTTT
J: TRBJ2-5; D: NA; size: NA; V: TRBV6-5; CDR3: CASSYSLGAGKETQYF; DNA: TGTGCCAGCAGTTACTCTTTAGGGGCTGGTAAAGAGACCCAGTACTTC
J: TRBJ2-7; D: NA; size: NA; V: TRBV20-1; CDR3: CSASGPSKRSYEQYF; DNA: TGCAGTGCTAGTGGTCCCTCCAAGAGGTCCTACGAGCAGTACTTC
J: TRBJ2-2; D: TRBD2; size: NA; V: TRBV10-3; CDR3: CASEPSGSTGELFF; DNA: TGCGCCAGTGAACCCAGCGGGAGCACCGGGGAGCTGTTTTTT
J: TRBJ1-1; D: NA; size: NA; V: TRBV7-8; CDR3: CASRSGYTEAFF; DNA: TGTGCCAGCCGTTCAGGTTACACTGAAGCTTTCTTT
J: TRBJ1-5; D: NA; size: NA; V: TRBV12-3/TRBV12-4; CDR3: CASSESVRGINQPQHF; DNA: TGTGCCAGCAGTGAATCGGTAAGGGGCATCAATCAGCCCCAGCATTTT
J: TRBJ2-7; D: TRBD1; size: NA; V: TRBV2; CDR3: CASIAGTGHDEQYF; DNA: TGTGCCAGCATAGCCGGGACAGGGCACGACGAGCAGTACTTC
J: TRBJ2-6; D: NA; size: NA; V: TRBV6-4; CDR3: CASSDRRSGANVLTF; DNA: TGTGCCAGCAGTGACAGGCGCTCTGGGGCCAACGTCCTGACTTTC
J: TRBJ1-1; D: NA; size: few; V: TRBV12-3/TRBV12-4; CDR3: CASSEHHLNTEAFF; DNA: TGTGCCAGCAGTGAGCACCACTTGAACACTGAAGCTTTCTTT
J: TRBJ2-1; D: NA; size: NA; V: TRBV20-1; CDR3: CSARGREAKSSYNEQFF; DNA: TGCAGTGCTAGAGGCAGGGAGGCGAAAAGCTCCTACAATGAGCAGTTCTTC
J: TRBJ1-4; D: NA; size: NA; V: TRBV5-1; CDR3: CASSFQGRSNEKLFF; DNA: TGCGCCAGCAGCTTCCAGGGCCGCTCCAATGAAAAACTGTTTTTT
J: TRBJ2-1; D: NA; size: NA; V: TRBV5-1; CDR3: CASSVQGAAQNEQFF; DNA: TGCGCCAGCAGCGTCCAAGGAGCGGCCCAGAATGAGCAGTTCTTC
J: TRBJ2-1; D: TRBD2; size: NA; V: TRBV20-1; CDR3: CSARRGTSAYNEQFF; DNA: TGCAGTGCTAGAAGGGGGACTAGCGCGTACAATGAGCAGTTCTTC
J: TRBJ1-3; D: NA; size: once; V: TRBV6-5; CDR3: CATTGSSGNTIYF; DNA: TGTGCCACCACGGGGAGCTCTGGAAACACCATATATTTT
J: TRBJ1-5; D: NA; size: once; V: TRBV12-3/TRBV12-4; CDR3: CASSSTGAIQPQHF; DNA: TGTGCCAGCAGTTCCACGGGGGCCATCCAGCCCCAGCATTTT
J: TRBJ2-3; D: NA; size: NA; V: TRBV12-3/TRBV12-4; CDR3: CARSYEPSETDTQYF; DNA: TGTGCCCGCAGTTATGAGCCCTCTGAAACAGATACGCAGTATTTT
J: TRBJ2-7; D: TRBD1; size: NA; V: TRBV6-2/TRBV6-3; CDR3: CASSGGQVRYEQYF; DNA: TGTGCCAGCAGTGGGGGACAGGTTCGGTACGAGCAGTACTTC
J: TRBJ1-1; D: NA; size: NA; V: TRBV6-6; CDR3: CASSPQGHTEAFF; DNA: TGTGCCAGCAGTCCTCAGGGGCACACTGAAGCTTTCTTT
J: TRBJ2-5; D: NA; size: few; V: TRBV29-1; CDR3: CSVDGFGYQETQYF; DNA: TGCAGCGTTGATGGGTTTGGGTACCAAGAGACCCAGTACTTC
J: TRBJ1-1; D: NA; size: few; V: TRBV12-3/TRBV12-4; CDR3: CASSSGNTEAFF; DNA: TGTGCCAGCAGCTCAGGGAACACTGAAGCTTTCTTT
J: TRBJ2-7; D: TRBD2; size: few; V: TRBV5-5; CDR3: CASSFPGGPAEQYF; DNA: TGTGCCAGCAGCTTCCCGGGGGGGCCTGCCGAGCAGTACTTC
J: TRBJ1-2; D: NA; size: NA; V: TRBV10-3; CDR3: CAISDRDPTTHGYTF; DNA: TGTGCCATCAGTGATAGGGACCCTACAACCCATGGCTACACCTTC
J: TRBJ2-7; D: TRBD2; size: NA; V: TRBV25-1; CDR3: CASSATSGRYEQYF; DNA: TGTGCCAGCAGTGCGACTAGCGGACGCTACGAGCAGTACTTC
J: TRBJ1-5; D: NA; size: few; V: TRBV12-3/TRBV12-4; CDR3: CASSVAGINQPQHF; DNA: TGTGCCAGCTCTGTTGCCGGGATCAATCAGCCCCAGCATTTT
J: TRBJ2-3; D: TRBD2; size: many; V: TRBV27; CDR3: CASSLSVYNLASGEGDTQYF; DNA: TGTGCCAGCAGTTTATCGGTGTATAACCTCGCTAGCGGGGAGGGAGATACGCAGTATTTT
J: TRBJ2-5; D: NA; size: NA; V: TRBV4-2; CDR3: CASSQDPGRPTYF; DNA: TGTGCCAGCAGCCAAGATCCAGGCCGACCTACGTACTTC
J: TRBJ1-1; D: NA; size: NA; V: TRBV12-3/TRBV12-4; CDR3: CATKGVWGTEAFF; DNA: TGTGCCACCAAGGGGGTATGGGGAACTGAAGCTTTCTTT
J: TRBJ2-1; D: NA; size: NA; V: TRBV7-2; CDR3: CASSPDLSSYNEQFF; DNA: TGTGCCAGCAGCCCTGACTTGAGCTCCTACAATGAGCAGTTCTTC
J: TRBJ2-3; D: NA; size: few; V: TRBV7-8; CDR3: CASRRRTGRDTQYF; DNA: TGTGCCAGCAGAAGAAGGACGGGGCGAGATACGCAGTATTTT
J: TRBJ2-7; D: TRBD1; size: few; V: TRBV12-3/TRBV12-4; CDR3: CASSSRQGVLLYEQYF; DNA: TGTGCCAGCAGTTCCCGACAGGGGGTTCTGCTCTACGAGCAGTACTTC
J: TRBJ2-1; D: NA; size: NA; V: TRBV12-3/TRBV12-4; CDR3: CASNWTHNEQFF; DNA: TGTGCCAGCAACTGGACCCACAATGAGCAGTTCTTC